One sample yielded the 31 T cell receptor beta chains listed below, sequenced in a study of cytomegalovirus exposure and HLA in healthy donors. PCR primers comprised 60 Vbeta and 13 Jbeta primers. Clones were read by immunoSEQ multiplex PCR, and TCRdb kept only the in-frame ones, dropping some. The repertoire holds roughly 120,000 clones, 15% seen once, with roughly 2% in the top ten. Material for sequencing was PBMCs. All receptors come from a woman between 18 and 30 years old in good health and CMV-seronegative.

The sample holds a few counts of this clone. The chain employs TRBV28 and TRBJ2-2; TRBD1 aligns across 7 bases. Per germline, CDR1 MDHEN and CDR2 SYDVKM. With 6 bases clipped from V and 6 bases from J, the junction kept 4 bases outside the gene matches. This CDR3 is 13 amino acids long. CDR3 in amino acids: CASSHRGPGELFF. The CDR3 bases are TGTGCCAGCAGCCACAGGGGTCCCGGGGAGCTGTTTTTT. Full variable domain (remainder filled in from reference TRBV28 and TRBJ2-2): DVKVTQSSRYLVKRTGEKVFLECVQDMDHENMFWYRQDPGLGLRLIYFSYDVKMKEKGDIPEGYSVSREKKERFSLILESASTNQTSMYLCASSHRGPGELFFGEGSRLTVL.

Regarding this clone: A read error may account for a junction end that differs from germline. The J gene is TRBJ2-7, the V gene TRBV5-1, with 10 bases aligning to TRBD1. The V gene's germline CDR1 is SGHRS and CDR2 YFSETQ. The CDR3 is 15 residues long. This CDR3 reads CASNLGDRGTHEQYF. The CDR3 DNA reads as TGCGCCAGCAACTTGGGGGACAGGGGAACCCACGAGCAGTACTTC.

This clone was seen a handful of times. CDR3 sequence reads: CASSSRGGTEAFF. Here the CDR3 DNA reads TGTGCCAGCAGTTCCAGGGGAGGGACTGAAGCTTTCTTT. V and J are TRBV7-8 and TRBJ1-1; D is perhaps TRBD1 (6 bases). The ends were cut back, 6 bases at V and 5 bases at J, with 13 bases in the middle. This CDR3 is built from 13 residues. Germline CDR1 reads SGHVS; CDR2 reads FQNEAQ.

Only a few counts were recorded for this clone. This chain uses TRBV29-1 with TRBJ1-2; 7 nucleotides agree with TRBD1. CDR3 length: 13 amino acids. With 7 bases clipped from V and 7 bases from J, the junction kept 12 bases outside the gene matches. CDR1 and CDR2 from the germline V gene are SQVTM and ANQGSEA. The CDR3 loop reads CSAPGVGGTGYTF. The CDR3 bases are TGCAGCGCCCCGGGGGTAGGGGGCACTGGCTACACCTTC.

This clone has only a few counts. The chain uses TRBV30 and TRBJ2-5; the match to TRBD1 covers 8 bases. This CDR3 region has 14 residues. J gave up 5 bases and V 0 bases, and 5 bases lay outside the gene matches. Germline CDR1 is GTSNPN and CDR2 is SVGIG (reference sequence). CDR3 residues: CAWSVNRGKETQYF. CDR3 in DNA: TGTGCCTGGAGTGTTAACAGGGGGAAGGAGACCCAGTACTTC.

This clone has just one count. The chain has TRBV9 and TRBJ2-5; no clear D gene. Germline-derived CDR1 and CDR2 are SGDLS and YYNGEE. With 0 bases removed from V and 1 base from J, the gap between germline ends came to 10 bases. CDR3 length equals 15 residues. CDR3 region: CASSVVGSIQETQYF. Here the CDR3 DNA reads TGTGCCAGCAGCGTAGTGGGCAGTATCCAAGAGACCCAGTACTTC.

The chain combines TRBV29-1 with TRBJ1-2; the D gene is possibly TRBD1 (5 bases). V was shortened by 1 base and J by 5 bases, with 17 bases between the two germline ends. Germline CDR1 SQVTM, CDR2 ANQGSEA. This CDR3 region has 15 residues. CDR3 sequence (DNA): TGCAGCGTTGAAGCCCGGCCAGGGAGGGAGTATGGCTACACCTTC. This sequence encodes CSVEARPGREYGYTF.

This clone has just a few counts. The chain has TRBV28 and TRBJ2-5, with 12 bases lining up with TRBD2. V shed 3 bases and J 1 base; nucleotides not matched to a gene: 3. Germline V gives CDR1 MDHEN, CDR2 SYDVKM. This CDR3 has 16 residues. The CDR3 DNA is TGTGCCAGCAGTTTCCGACTAGCGGGGGCCCAAGAGACCCAGTACTTC. Translating it yields CASSFRLAGAQETQYF.

J is TRBJ2-5 and V is TRBV7-6; TRBD2 matches 10 bases. Germline V gives CDR1 SGHVS, CDR2 FNYEAQ. The CDR3 covers 17 residues. J gave up 4 bases and V 2 bases, and 10 bases lay outside the gene matches. The CDR3 nucleotides read TGTGCCAGCAGCTTACCCCCCCTAGCGGGAGCGTCAGAGACCCAGTACTTC. Translation gives CASSLPPLAGASETQYF.

The chain links TRBV13 to TRBJ2-7; 13 bases are shared with TRBD2. The junction had 15 bases not matched to a gene; V was cut back by 5 bases and J by 5 bases. The CDR3 is 18 amino acids. Germline V gene sequence: CDR1 PRHDT, CDR2 FYEKMQ (reference sequence). The CDR3 protein is CASSIAPPLAGGPDEQYF. CDR3 DNA sequence: TGTGCCAGCAGCATAGCCCCTCCACTAGCGGGAGGGCCGGACGAGCAGTACTTC.

The rearrangement links TRBV5-1 to TRBJ2-6, with D unresolved. Germline CDR1 is SGHRS and CDR2 is YFSETQ. The V end lost 0 bases, the J end lost 2 bases, and 9 bases lay between the germline ends. This CDR3 has 16 amino acids. In DNA form, the CDR3 reads TGCGCCAGCAGCTTGGACCACGGTGCTGGGGCCAACGTCCTGACTTTC. Translated: CASSLDHGAGANVLTF.

In this sample, this clone turned up a few times. The chain is built from TRBV30 and TRBJ1-3; perhaps TRBD1 as D (5 bases). Trimming removed 2 bases from V and 0 bases from J, with 8 bases in between. The CDR3 consists of 14 residues. Germline V gives CDR1 GTSNPN, CDR2 SVGIG (reference sequence). CDR3 bases: TGTGCCTGGAGTCCCAGGGCCTCTGGAAACACCATATATTTT. Translating gives CAWSPRASGNTIYF.

In this sample, this clone turned up a few times. The rearrangement links TRBV5-1 to TRBJ2-1; D ambiguous. The CDR3 is 11 amino acids. Germline lookup yields CDR1 SGHRS and CDR2 YFSETQ. Trimming removed 0 bases at V and 9 bases at J, with 4 bases between. CDR3 region: CASSLGLEQFF. The CDR3 coding sequence is TGCGCCAGCAGCTTGGGTCTTGAGCAGTTCTTC.

The count of this clone is one. The genes are TRBV7-9 and TRBJ1-2; 8 bases align to TRBD1. The CDR3 covers 13 residues. J gave up 8 bases and V 5 bases, and 7 bases lay outside the gene matches. Germline loops: CDR1 SEHNR, CDR2 FQNEAQ (reference sequence). CDR3 loop: CASSPDRDEGYTF. The CDR3 bases are TGTGCCAGCAGCCCGGACAGGGATGAGGGCTACACCTTC.

This clone was detected a few times. CDR3 sequence reads: CASSLGTPQVMNTEAFF. For the CDR3, the DNA is TGTGCCAGCAGCTTAGGGACACCGCAGGTGATGAACACTGAAGCTTTCTTT. The chain carries TRBV7-6 and TRBJ1-1; perhaps TRBD1 as D (5 bases). Germline CDR1 is SGHVS and CDR2 is FNYEAQ. This CDR3 has 17 amino acids. Trimming pared 1 base from V and 0 bases from J, leaving 15 bases between.

This clone was counted between two and nine times. The CDR3 DNA reads as TGTGCCAGCAGCCAAGACTGGAGAGTGAGAGCTGGGGGGGCTGAAGCTTTCTTT. Amino acid sequence: CASSQDWRVRAGGAEAFF. The rearrangement links TRBV4-2 to TRBJ1-1, with TRBD1 as a possible D gene (5 bases). Trimming stripped 0 bases from V and 6 bases from J, with 23 bases between. Germline CDR1 LGHNA, CDR2 YNFKEQ. This CDR3 is built from 18 residues.

The chain uses TRBV28 and TRBJ1-5; 8 bases are shared with TRBD1. With V trimmed by 7 bases and J by 3 bases, 11 bases remained unmatched. CDR1 and CDR2 from the germline V gene are MDHEN and SYDVKM. CDR3 length: 16 amino acids. CDR3 nucleotide sequence: TGTGCCAGCACCCCTCAGGGGGCCTTGGTCAATCAGCCCCAGCATTTT. This translates into CASTPQGALVNQPQHF.

The rearrangement links TRBV2 to TRBJ2-7; TRBD1 matches at 9 bases. V lost 4 bases to trimming and J lost 5 bases; unmatched junction nucleotides: 6. This CDR3 comprises 14 residues. Germline V gives CDR1 SNHLY, CDR2 FYNNEI. CDR3 residues: CASSGGQGLHEQYF. The CDR3 nucleotides are TGTGCCAGCAGTGGGGGACAGGGTCTACACGAGCAGTACTTC.

V is TRBV4-2 and J is TRBJ2-7, with 13 bases lining up with TRBD2. This CDR3 has 19 residues. Germline V gene lookup returns CDR1 LGHNA and CDR2 YNFKEQ. The ends lost 1 base at V and 0 bases at J; junction bases unmatched: 9. In DNA, the CDR3 is TGTGCCAGCAGCCAAGCAGGGACTAGCGGGGTCGGCGGCTCCTACGAGCAGTACTTC. Amino acid sequence: CASSQAGTSGVGGSYEQYF.

This rearrangement joins TRBV6-5 to TRBJ1-4; TRBD1 might be the D (6 bases). The CDR3 has 15 residues. CDR1 MNHEY and CDR2 SVGAGI come from the germline V gene. V was clipped by 5 bases and J by 1 base, with 11 bases between them. DNA of the CDR3: TGTGCCAGCAGTCGCCAAGGGGGAACTAATGAAAAACTGTTTTTT. Translated, it gives CASSRQGGTNEKLFF.

V and J are TRBV19 and TRBJ2-2; 7 bases map to TRBD1. Germline V lookup: CDR1 LNHDA, CDR2 SQIVND (reference sequence). The length of the CDR3 is 14 residues. J was trimmed by 0 bases and V by 7 bases; bases with no gene match: 2. CDR3: CASIGTANTGELFF. CDR3 nucleotides: TGTGCCAGTATTGGGACAGCGAACACCGGGGAGCTGTTTTTT.

There are a few counts of this clone. This chain links TRBV28 with TRBJ2-7, with TRBD2 as a possible D gene (5 bases). Trimming removed 5 bases at V and 8 bases at J, with 22 bases between. This CDR3 is built from 15 residues. Germline assignment: CDR1 MDHEN and CDR2 SYDVKM. CDR3 loop: CASSPSLDGLPKQYF. The DNA of the CDR3 is TGTGCCAGCAGTCCGAGTCTCGACGGACTTCCAAAGCAGTACTTC.

The chain recombines TRBV10-2 with TRBJ2-7; 10 bases line up with TRBD1. This CDR3 is 13 amino acids long. Germline values: CDR1 WSHSY, CDR2 SAAADI. V shed 6 bases, J shed 5 bases, and the junction held 4 bases outside the gene matches. The CDR3 coding sequence is TGCGCCAGCAGCCCAGGGACAGGGGACGAGCAGTACTTC. Protein sequence: CASSPGTGDEQYF.

The chain has TRBV18 and TRBJ1-1, with TRBD1 matching 9 bases. Trimming removed 2 bases from V and 5 bases from J; junction bases left unmatched: 9. The CDR3 length is 16 residues. Germline CDR1 and CDR2: KGHSH and LQKENI. The CDR3: CASSPMTGGQWTEAFF. The CDR3 coding sequence is TGTGCCAGCTCACCAATGACAGGGGGTCAATGGACTGAAGCTTTCTTT.

This clone was seen a few times. The chain couples TRBV6-1 to TRBJ2-1; D is possibly TRBD2 (6 bases). Trimming removed 9 bases from V and 6 bases from J, with 15 bases in between. Germline V lookup: CDR1 MNHNS, CDR2 SASEGT. The CDR3 is 13 residues long. Here the CDR3 DNA reads TGTGCCAGTAAGGACTACGAACGCAATGAGCAGTTCTTC. Translated, it gives CASKDYERNEQFF.

This clone was found a few times. The V gene is TRBV18, the J gene TRBJ2-5; 8 bases are shared with TRBD2. The J segment lost 4 bases and the V segment lost 1 base, leaving 11 bases of the junction unmatched. CDR3 length equals 17 residues. Germline V gives CDR1 KGHSH, CDR2 LQKENI. This CDR3 is CASSPRPTAGDGETQYF. CDR3 coding DNA: TGTGCCAGCTCACCACGGCCGACAGCGGGAGACGGAGAGACCCAGTACTTC. Together with reference TRBV18 and TRBJ2-5, the CDR3 gives the full variable domain: NAGVMQNPRHLVRRRGQEARLRCSPMKGHSHVYWYRQLPEEGLKFMVYLQKENIIDESGMPKERFSAEFPKEGPSILRIQQVVRGDSAAYFCASSPRPTAGDGETQYFGPGTRLLVL.

This clone was seen only a few times. Here the CDR3 reads CASSYQPSGSYEQYF. The CDR3 DNA reads TGTGCCAGCAGTTACCAGCCTAGCGGCTCCTACGAGCAGTACTTC. The rearrangement links TRBV6-5 to TRBJ2-7; 7 bases map to TRBD2. Germline CDR1 MNHEY, CDR2 SVGAGI. The CDR3 loop spans 15 amino acids. V lost 2 bases, J lost 0 bases, and 4 bases stayed unmatched.

The V call is TRBV6-5, the J call TRBJ1-5; D unresolved. This CDR3 contains 15 residues. With 0 bases removed from V and 7 bases from J, the gap between germline ends came to 13 bases. Germline V CDR1 and CDR2: MNHEY, SVGAGI. CDR3 sequence reads: CASSYSGRVGQPQHF. CDR3 DNA: TGTGCCAGCAGTTACTCGGGGAGGGTTGGCCAGCCCCAGCATTTT.

The chain carries TRBV27 and TRBJ2-7; 7 nucleotides align to TRBD2. V was clipped by 4 bases and J by 2 bases; unmatched bases: 17. This CDR3 spans 18 amino acids. Germline values: CDR1 MNHEY, CDR2 SMNVEV (reference sequence). CDR3 coding DNA: TGTGCCAGCAGTTCAAGGCCGGCGGCAGGGAGGGTACCCTACGAGCAGTACTTC. This translates into CASSSRPAAGRVPYEQYF.

This chain links TRBV5-6 with TRBJ2-7, with D tentatively TRBD1 (5 bases). Germline loops: CDR1 SGHDT, CDR2 YYEEEE. The CDR3 is 14 residues long. Deletions cut 4 bases from V and 1 base from J, with 12 bases between. The CDR3 here is CASSRGRVSYEQYF. The CDR3 DNA is TGTGCCAGCAGCCGAGGCAGGGTTTCCTACGAGCAGTACTTC.

The chain employs TRBV2 and TRBJ1-6, with a weak D call TRBD1 (5 bases). This CDR3 has 15 residues. CDR1 is SNHLY and CDR2 is FYNNEI in the germline V gene. V lost 4 bases and J 8 bases, leaving 15 bases between the germline ends. This chain's CDR3 is CASSGAGGIDSPLHF. In DNA form, the CDR3 reads TGTGCCAGCAGTGGGGCCGGGGGGATAGATTCACCCCTCCACTTT.